This TCR beta chain is drawn from a study of shared clonotypes between healthy human individuals. The naive CD8 fraction comprised CD45RO-negative cells positively selected for CCR7 and excluded terminally differentiated effector memory CD45RA+ cells. The donors were adults (healthy and HIV-negative) with no recent acute infections or vaccinations. The CDR3 has 13 amino acids. The V end lost 6 bases, the J end lost 4 bases, and 13 bases lay between the germline ends. Germline V CDR1 and CDR2: SGHVS, FQNEAQ. The authors split each subset's genomic DNA evenly across several immunoSEQ plates. This table comes from immunoSEQ multiplex PCR, and its TCRdb copy is limited to in-frame clones, with some not included. Counted here are millions of clones, about 94% occurring once; the ten biggest clones make up 0.85% to 1.3%.

This TCR was sampled from a man between 18 and 35 years old in good health. The sequenced sample consisted of naive CD8+ T cells sorted from blood. This chain joins TRBV7-8 and TRBJ2-7; D is unresolved. CDR3 in DNA: TGTGCCAGCAGAAGCAGGCATGGTTACGAGCAGTACTTC. Translation gives CASRSRHGYEQYF.